This T cell receptor (beta chain) came from a study of shared clonotypes between healthy human individuals. The method was immunoSEQ multiplex PCR; TCRdb's version includes in-frame clones alone and lacks a portion of them. Of about 960,000 clones listed, approximately 76% were seen once; the top ten hold about 1.5%. This clone showed up just once. The CDR3 runs to 14 residues. In germline, CDR1 is MNHEY, CDR2 SVGAGI. Trimming left V 5 bases short and J 3 bases short, with 11 bases between. J is TRBJ1-5 and V is TRBV6-5; maybe TRBD1 (5 bases). This receptor was obtained from a man younger than 35 in good health. The sequencing sample was made of memory CD4+ T cells sorted from blood. Subset defined: CD45RA-negative fraction. The CDR3 sequence is CASSGQGDNQPQHF. CDR3 DNA sequence: TGTGCCAGCAGTGGCCAGGGCGACAATCAGCCCCAGCATTTT.